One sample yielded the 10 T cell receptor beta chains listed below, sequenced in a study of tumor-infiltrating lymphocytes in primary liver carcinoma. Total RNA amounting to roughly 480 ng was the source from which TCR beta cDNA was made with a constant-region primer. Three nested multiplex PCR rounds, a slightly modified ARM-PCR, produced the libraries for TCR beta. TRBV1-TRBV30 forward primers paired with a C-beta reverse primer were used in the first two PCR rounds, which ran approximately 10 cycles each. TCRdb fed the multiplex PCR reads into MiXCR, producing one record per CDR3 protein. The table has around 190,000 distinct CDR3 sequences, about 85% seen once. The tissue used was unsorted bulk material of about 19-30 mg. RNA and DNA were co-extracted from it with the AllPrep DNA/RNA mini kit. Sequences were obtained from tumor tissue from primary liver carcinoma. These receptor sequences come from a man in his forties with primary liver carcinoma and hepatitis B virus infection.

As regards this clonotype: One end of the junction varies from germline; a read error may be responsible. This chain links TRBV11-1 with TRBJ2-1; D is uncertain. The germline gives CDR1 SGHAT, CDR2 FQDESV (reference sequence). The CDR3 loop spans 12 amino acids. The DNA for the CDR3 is TGTGCCAGCAGCGAGTTAGTTGGTAAGCAGTTTTTC. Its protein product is CASSELVGKQFF.

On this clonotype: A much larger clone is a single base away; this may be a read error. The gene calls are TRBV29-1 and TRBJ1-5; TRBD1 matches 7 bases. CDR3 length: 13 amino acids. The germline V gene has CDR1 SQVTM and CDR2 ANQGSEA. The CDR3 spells CSLMGQSNQSQHF. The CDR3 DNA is TGCAGCCTTATGGGACAGTCTAATCAGTCCCAGCATTTT.

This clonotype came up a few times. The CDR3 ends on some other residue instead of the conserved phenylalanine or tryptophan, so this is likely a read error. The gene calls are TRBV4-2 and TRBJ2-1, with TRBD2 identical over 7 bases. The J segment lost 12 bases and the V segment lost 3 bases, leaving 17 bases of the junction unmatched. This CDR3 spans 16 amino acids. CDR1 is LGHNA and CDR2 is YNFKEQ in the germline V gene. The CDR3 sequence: CASSQPGLAGDRGQFL. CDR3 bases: TGTGCCAGCAGCCAGCCGGGACTGGCGGGAGATAGGGGGCAGTTCTTA.

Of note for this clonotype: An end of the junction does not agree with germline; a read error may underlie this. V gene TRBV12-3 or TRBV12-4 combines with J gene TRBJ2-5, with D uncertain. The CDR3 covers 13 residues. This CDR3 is CVSSVGDQETQYF. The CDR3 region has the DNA TGTGTCAGCAGCGTAGGCGACCAAGAGACCCAATACTTC.

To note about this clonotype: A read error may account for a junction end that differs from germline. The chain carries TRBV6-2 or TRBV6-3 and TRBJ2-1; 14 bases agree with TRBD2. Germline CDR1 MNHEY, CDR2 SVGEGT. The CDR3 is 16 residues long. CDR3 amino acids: CACISGLAGVYNEHFF. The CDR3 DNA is TGTGCCTGCATTTCGGGACTAGCGGGGGTCTACAATGAGCATTTCTTC.

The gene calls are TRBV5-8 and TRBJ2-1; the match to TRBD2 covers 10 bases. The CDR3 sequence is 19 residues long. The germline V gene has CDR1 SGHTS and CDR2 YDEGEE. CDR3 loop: CASRITGTSGNLAYNEQFF. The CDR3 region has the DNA TGTGCTAGTAGGATCACGGGAACTAGCGGGAACTTAGCGTACAATGAGCAGTTCTTC.

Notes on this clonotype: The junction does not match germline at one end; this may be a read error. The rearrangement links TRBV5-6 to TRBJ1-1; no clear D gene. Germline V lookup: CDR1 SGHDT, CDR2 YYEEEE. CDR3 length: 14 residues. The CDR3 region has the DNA TGTACCAGCAGCTCGTACAGAGTAAACACTGAAGCTTTCTTT. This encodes CTSSSYRVNTEAFF.

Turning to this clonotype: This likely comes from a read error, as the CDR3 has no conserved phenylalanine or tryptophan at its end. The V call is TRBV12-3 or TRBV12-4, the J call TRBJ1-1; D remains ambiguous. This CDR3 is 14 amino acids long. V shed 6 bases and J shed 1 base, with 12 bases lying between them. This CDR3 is CASSSSDENTEAFI. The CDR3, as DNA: TGTGCCAGCAGCTCTTCCGATGAGAACACTGAAGCTTTCATT.

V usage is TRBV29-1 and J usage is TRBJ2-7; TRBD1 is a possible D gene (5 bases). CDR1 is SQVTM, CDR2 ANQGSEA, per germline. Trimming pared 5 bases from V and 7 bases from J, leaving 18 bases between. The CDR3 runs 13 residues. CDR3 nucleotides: TGCAGCGTTTTCTGGGGCCCTACTGGGGAGCAGTACTTC. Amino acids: CSVFWGPTGEQYF.

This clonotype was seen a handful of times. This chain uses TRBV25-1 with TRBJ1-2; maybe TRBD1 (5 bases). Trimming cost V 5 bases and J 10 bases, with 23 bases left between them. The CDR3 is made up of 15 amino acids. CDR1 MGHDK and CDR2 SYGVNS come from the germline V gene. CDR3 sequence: CASSPPGGKEYAYTF. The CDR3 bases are TGTGCCAGCAGTCCCCCCGGGGGGAAGGAATACGCCTACACCTTC.